The 2 T cell receptor beta chains below were found in one sample sequenced in a study of T cell responses to AZD1222 COVID-19 vaccine. Profiled with immunoSEQ multiplex PCR; TCRdb holds only in-frame clones, not every one. The sample has around 120,000 clones, around 89% seen once. The sequencing used peripheral blood, collected 28 days after the second AZD1222 dose. These receptors all come from an adult who received the AZD1222 COVID-19 vaccine.

This clone was recorded only once. The gene calls are TRBV7-2 and TRBJ2-5, with D unresolved. The ends were cut back, 6 bases at V and 4 bases at J, with 3 bases in the middle. CDR1 is SGHTA, CDR2 FQGNSA, per germline. The CDR3 extends over 10 amino acids. CDR3 protein: CASRGETQYF. CDR3 nucleotide sequence: TGTGCCAGCAGGGGAGAGACCCAGTACTTC.

The V gene is TRBV10-3, the J gene TRBJ2-1; the D is unclear. This CDR3 is 14 amino acids long. Germline lookup yields CDR1 ENHRY and CDR2 SYGVKD. The V end was cut by 0 bases, the J end by 9 bases, with 12 bases between. The DNA for the CDR3 is TGTGCCATCAGTGAGTCAGCAGGTAGAGGTGAGCAGTTCTTC. Its translation: CAISESAGRGEQFF.